The 24 T cell receptor beta chains below all came from one sample that was sequenced in a study of T-cell reconstitution after alpha-beta-depleted transplantation in children. Unique molecular identifiers were incorporated during preparation of the TCRbeta library. A single record per CDR3 protein comes from TCRdb applying MiXCR to the PCR reads. The sample has 400,000 to 500,000 distinct CDR3 sequences; about a tenth are singletons. This material consisted of PBMCs from the stem cell graft donor, taken from the stem cell graft. Source of these receptors: a human donor who donated a stem cell graft to a child with acute myeloid leukemia.

A word on this clonotype: Since a much larger clone is just one base distant, this may be a read error. V is TRBV20-1 and J is TRBJ1-5, with TRBD1 matching over 8 bases. CDR3 size: 14 residues. Germline V gene lookup returns CDR1 DFQATT and CDR2 SNEGSKA (reference sequence). CDR3 amino acids: CSALQGAGNQPHHF. CDR3 DNA: TGCAGTGCTCTGCAGGGGGCGGGTAATCAGCCCCATCATTTT.

This clonotype came up a few times. The gene calls are TRBV7-2 and TRBJ2-7, with 7 bases matching TRBD2. J lost 3 bases, V lost 0 bases, and 5 bases had no gene match. Per the germline V gene, CDR1 is SGHTA and CDR2 is FQGNSA. CDR3 length equals 15 residues. The CDR3: CASSLAPLAVYEQYF. CDR3 DNA: TGTGCCAGCAGCTTAGCGCCCCTAGCGGTCTACGAGCAGTACTTC.

This clonotype was seen a handful of times. V gene TRBV15 combines with J gene TRBJ1-6, with D hard to call. V lost 0 bases to trimming and J lost 2 bases, with 5 bases between them. From germline, CDR1 is LNHNV and CDR2 YYDKDF (reference sequence). The CDR3 covers 15 residues. The CDR3 spells CATSRDRTYNSPLHF. The CDR3, as DNA: TGTGCCACCAGCAGAGATCGAACCTATAATTCACCCCTCCACTTT.

This clonotype was picked up many times. The V and J genes are TRBV29-1 and TRBJ2-3; TRBD1 is a possible D gene (6 bases). The CDR3 length is 15 residues. V was clipped by 7 bases and J by 2 bases, with 19 bases between them. Per germline, CDR1 SQVTM and CDR2 ANQGSEA. The CDR3 nucleotides are TGCAGCGCCTACAGGGTCGATATGGACACAGATACGCAGTATTTT. Translation: CSAYRVDMDTDTQYF.

This clonotype was detected once. V and J are TRBV20-1 and TRBJ1-5; 8 bases line up with TRBD1. The CDR3 totals 16 residues. CDR1 is DFQATT, CDR2 SNEGSKA, per germline (reference sequence). Germline trimming cut 4 bases from V and 4 bases from J; bases unmatched to any gene: 12. The CDR3 sequence: CSATAGTGLRNQPQHF. The DNA of the CDR3 is TGCAGTGCTACGGCCGGGACAGGACTTAGGAATCAGCCCCAGCATTTT.

Comment on this clonotype: Being one base from a much bigger clone, this may be a read error. This sequence joins TRBV20-1 and TRBJ2-1; D ambiguous. The CDR3 has 10 residues. With 3 bases removed from V and 10 bases from J, the gap between germline ends came to 7 bases. CDR1 and CDR2 (germline): DFQATT, SNEGSKA (reference sequence). The CDR3 DNA reads TGCAGTGCTAGGGAAAGGGAGCAGTTCTTC. Its translation is CSAREREQFF.

A word on this clonotype: The junction departs from the called germline gene at one end, perhaps through a read error. V gene TRBV5-5 combines with J gene TRBJ2-2, with D possibly being TRBD1 (6 bases). Germline values: CDR1 SGHKS, CDR2 YYEKEE (reference sequence). The CDR3 covers 14 residues. This CDR3 reads CAISSGQLCGELFF. CDR3 DNA: TGTGCCATCAGCTCCGGACAGCTCTGCGGGGAGCTGTTTTTT.

This clonotype turned up a few times. V usage is TRBV20-1 and J usage is TRBJ2-1, with 12 nucleotides matching TRBD2. In germline, CDR1 is DFQATT, CDR2 SNEGSKA (reference sequence). V lost 0 bases, J lost 14 bases, and 5 bases stayed unmatched. The CDR3 has 13 amino acids. The CDR3 reads CSARDLRLAGEFF. The CDR3, as DNA: TGCAGTGCTAGAGATCTTAGACTAGCGGGAGAGTTCTTC.

This clonotype has only a few counts. The germline gene is not matched at one end of the junction; a read error may be the cause. The genes are TRBV9 and TRBJ2-1, with 11 nucleotides matching TRBD2. This CDR3 is 11 amino acids long. CDR1 and CDR2 (germline): SGDLS, YYNGEE. Written as DNA, the CDR3 is TGTGCCAGCAGTCTAGCGGGAGGACTCAGCTTC. Translating it yields CASSLAGGLSF.

This clonotype was picked up a small number of times. The V call is TRBV21-1, the J call TRBJ2-7; the table's D call of TRBD2 was not tested on the DNA. TRBV21-1 constitutes a pseudogene. The length of the CDR3 is 15 residues. The CDR3 region has the DNA TGTGCCAGCAGCACCCCGGGACTAGCTTACTACGAGCAGTACGTC. Translated: CASSTPGLAYYEQYV.

V usage is TRBV7-2 and J usage is TRBJ2-2; D remains ambiguous. There are 12 residues in the CDR3. Germline V gives CDR1 SGHTA, CDR2 FQGNSA. Between the trimmed V and J ends, which lost 1 base and 8 bases, there was a span of 5 bases. The CDR3 spells CASSLDGGELFF. CDR3 DNA sequence: TGTGCCAGCAGCTTAGACGGAGGGGAGCTGTTTTTT.

This chain connects TRBV20-1 to TRBJ2-5; D is ambiguous. The germline gives CDR1 DFQATT, CDR2 SNEGSKA (reference sequence). This CDR3 contains 14 residues. V gave up 5 bases and J gave up 0 bases, with 13 bases separating them. The CDR3 DNA follows: TGCAGTGCTCCGAAGCCGGGCTACCAAGAGACCCAGTACTTC. Amino acid sequence: CSAPKPGYQETQYF.

A few counts support this clonotype. The CDR3 DNA reads TGCGCCAGCAGCTTTGGGGCAGGCAATCAGCCCCAGCATTTT. Translating gives CASSFGAGNQPQHF. The J gene is TRBJ1-5, the V gene TRBV5-1; TRBD1 is a possible D gene (5 bases). Looked up from germline, CDR1 is SGHRS and CDR2 is YFSETQ. The CDR3 has 14 amino acids. Between the trimmed V and J ends, which lost 2 bases and 2 bases, there was a span of 8 bases.

The sample holds many counts of this clonotype. The V gene is TRBV6-2 or TRBV6-3, the J gene TRBJ2-4; possible D gene TRBD1, 7 bases. The CDR3 loop spans 14 amino acids. CDR1 is MNHEY, CDR2 SVGEGT, per germline. Trimming left V 6 bases short and J 0 bases short, with 9 bases between. The chain's CDR3 is CASSRGVAKNIQYF. The CDR3 DNA reads TGTGCCAGCAGCAGGGGGGTAGCCAAAAACATTCAGTACTTC.

The chain recombines TRBV11-2 with TRBJ2-5, with D tentatively TRBD2 (6 bases). CDR3 length equals 15 residues. The germline CDR1 and CDR2 sequences are SGHAT and FQNNGV. The V end lost 8 bases, the J end lost 4 bases, and 20 bases lay between the germline ends. CDR3 nucleotide sequence: TGTGCCAGCGGGGCTTTCAGGGAGGTTTTAGAGACCCAGTACTTC. Its protein is CASGAFREVLETQYF.

This clonotype was recorded at least ten times. The V call is TRBV20-1, the J call TRBJ1-2; tentatively, D is TRBD1 (5 bases). CDR3 length: 12 amino acids. CDR1 DFQATT and CDR2 SNEGSKA come from the germline V gene (reference sequence). Trimming removed 4 bases at V and 4 bases at J, with 10 bases between. DNA for the CDR3: TGCAGTGCTATGATAGGGGCCTATGGCTACACCTTC. The encoded protein is CSAMIGAYGYTF.

This clonotype has only a few counts. The rearrangement joins TRBV4-2 to TRBJ2-7; a possible D gene is TRBD2 (5 bases). V dropped 1 base and J dropped 2 bases, with 18 bases sitting between them. This CDR3 is 17 amino acids long. Germline-derived CDR1 and CDR2 are LGHNA and YNFKEQ. The CDR3 loop reads CASSQAAQAGLPYEQYF. The DNA of the CDR3 is TGTGCCAGCAGCCAAGCCGCCCAGGCAGGACTCCCCTACGAGCAGTACTTC.

Note on this clonotype: Its ends do not fully match the called genes, so a read error is possible. The V gene is TRBV20-1, the J gene TRBJ2-5, with 11 nucleotides matching TRBD2. The CDR3 contains 14 residues. Germline V CDR1 and CDR2: DFQATT, SNEGSKA (reference sequence). The CDR3 DNA is TGCAGTGTCGATGCGACTAGCGGGGACGAGACCCACTACTTC. Translating it yields CSVDATSGDETHYF.

V gene TRBV7-2 combines with J gene TRBJ2-1; 11 nucleotides agree with TRBD2. With 5 bases clipped from V and 9 bases from J, the junction kept 9 bases outside the gene matches. The CDR3 is 15 amino acids. The germline CDR1 and CDR2 sequences are SGHTA and FQGNSA. CDR3 bases: TGTGCCAGCAGCGAACATAGCGGGGGGGCCGTTGAGCAGTTCTTC. Its protein product is CASSEHSGGAVEQFF.

The rearrangement links TRBV27 to TRBJ2-1; no reliable D call. Germline CDR1 and CDR2: MNHEY and SMNVEV (reference sequence). The V and J ends lost 0 bases and 4 bases respectively, with 7 bases between them. This CDR3 has 14 amino acids. The CDR3 DNA sequence: TGTGCCAGCAGTTTATCGTCCACATACAATGAGCAGTTCTTC. As protein: CASSLSSTYNEQFF.

This clonotype was counted only a few times. The chain employs TRBV5-5 and TRBJ2-7, with 7 bases lining up with TRBD1. The CDR3 runs 16 residues. Germline V gene data show CDR1 as SGHKS and CDR2 as YYEKEE (reference sequence). The trim removed 2 bases at V and 5 bases at J, leaving 13 bases unmatched. CDR3: CASSFRQGVLYDEQYV. DNA for the CDR3: TGTGCCAGCAGCTTCCGGCAGGGGGTCCTCTACGACGAGCAGTACGTC.

CDR3 sequence reads: CAINHRATGELFF. The CDR3 bases are TGTGCCATCAATCACAGGGCGACCGGGGAGCTGTTTTTT. The chain has TRBV19 and TRBJ2-2; D possibly corresponds to TRBD1 (6 bases). Germline loops: CDR1 LNHDA, CDR2 SQIVND (reference sequence). Trimming cost V 10 bases and J 5 bases, with 14 bases left between them. This CDR3 is 13 amino acids long.

This sequence joins TRBV20-1 and TRBJ1-1; D call uncertain. CDR1 DFQATT and CDR2 SNEGSKA come from the germline V gene (reference sequence). V shed 1 base and J shed 0 bases, with 9 bases lying between them. The CDR3 has 14 residues. The CDR3 DNA reads as TGCAGTGCTAGAGGGGTACAGATGAACACTGAAGCTTTCTTT. It yields the protein CSARGVQMNTEAFF.

This clonotype was detected only a few times. V gene TRBV6-2 or TRBV6-3 combines with J gene TRBJ2-7; D possibly corresponds to TRBD1 (5 bases). The CDR3 is made up of 18 amino acids. In germline, CDR1 is MNHEY, CDR2 SVGEGT. V dropped 0 bases and J dropped 0 bases, with 18 bases sitting between them. The CDR3 DNA reads TGTGCCAGCAGTTACTCGATCGGTGGGCAGGGAAGCTCCTACGAGCAGTACTTC. Its translation: CASSYSIGGQGSSYEQYF.